These T cell receptor beta chains were read from a single sample in a study of blood T cell repertoires in COVID-19. This table comes from immunoSEQ multiplex PCR, and its TCRdb copy is limited to in-frame clones, with some not included. The table has under 200,000 clones, around 85% seen once. The source material was peripheral blood. The source is a man aged 55 to 69 with COVID-19, enrolled during active disease. Each CDR3 is given with its conserved first and last residue. Each record gives: J gene, D gene, V gene, clone size, CDR3 protein, CDR3 DNA. D genes are given only for firm matches. Only some rows state a clone size, as once, few, many or a class for expanded clones.

TRBJ1-5 | . | TRBV2 | . | CASSPRTDHQPQHF | TGTGCCAGCAGCCCCCGGACAGATCATCAGCCCCAGCATTTT
TRBJ1-6 | . | TRBV27 | . | CASRVLEGSYNSPLHF | TGTGCCAGCAGGGTCCTGGAGGGATCCTATAATTCACCCCTCCACTTT
TRBJ2-5 | . | TRBV9 | few | CASSVQGFGETQYF | TGTGCCAGCAGCGTACAGGGTTTTGGAGAGACCCAGTACTTC
TRBJ1-5 | TRBD1 | TRBV7-2 | once | CASSLYRGNQPQHF | TGTGCCAGCAGCTTATACAGGGGGAATCAGCCCCAGCATTTT
TRBJ1-6 | . | TRBV7-3 | . | CASSSRGGKNSPLHF | TGTGCCAGCAGCTCCCGCGGGGGCAAGAATTCACCCCTCCACTTT
TRBJ1-3 | . | TRBV3-1/TRBV3-2 | few | CASSPSGDFGNTIYF | TGTGCCAGCAGCCCCTCCGGGGACTTTGGAAACACCATATATTTT
TRBJ1-1 | TRBD1 | TRBV5-6 | once | CASGTGDVPEAFF | TGTGCCAGCGGGACAGGGGATGTGCCGGAAGCTTTCTTT
TRBJ2-1 | . | TRBV7-3 | . | CASSLRRDNEQFF | TGTGCCAGCAGCCTCAGGAGGGACAATGAGCAGTTCTTC
TRBJ2-3 | TRBD2 | TRBV9 | . | CASSVAAGDLDTQYF | TGTGCCAGCAGCGTAGCGGCGGGAGATCTAGATACGCAGTATTTT
TRBJ1-3 | TRBD1 | TRBV10-3 | . | CAISETGQVISGNTIYF | TGTGCCATCAGTGAGACGGGACAGGTGATCTCTGGAAACACCATATATTTT
TRBJ2-7 | . | TRBV19 | . | CASSQDSGSYEQYF | TGTGCCAGTAGCCAGGACAGCGGCTCCTACGAGCAGTACTTC
TRBJ1-5 | . | TRBV9 | . | CASSVRSNQPQHF | TGTGCCAGCAGCGTCAGGAGCAATCAGCCCCAGCATTTT
TRBJ1-4 | . | TRBV19 | . | CASSLNAGEKLFF | TGTGCCAGTAGCTTGAATGCGGGAGAAAAACTGTTTTTT
TRBJ2-3 | TRBD2 | TRBV2 | . | CASSGLAGGLSTDTQYF | TGTGCCAGCAGTGGACTAGCGGGAGGCCTCAGCACAGATACGCAGTATTTT
TRBJ1-1 | . | TRBV29-1 | . | CSAGGAGGSWGAFF | TGCAGCGCTGGGGGAGCGGGGGGCTCCTGGGGAGCTTTCTTT
TRBJ2-1 | TRBD2 | TRBV4-2 | . | CASSKKNRGLADYNEQFF | TGTGCCAGCAGCAAAAAGAATAGGGGACTAGCGGATTACAATGAGCAGTTCTTC
TRBJ2-7 | . | TRBV5-5 | . | CASSLFRGNSIIDEQYF | TGTGCCAGCAGCTTGTTCAGGGGCAACTCTATCATTGACGAGCAGTACTTC
TRBJ1-5 | TRBD1 | TRBV2 | . | CASTLRTGGDQPQHF | TGTGCCAGCACCCTACGGACAGGGGGCGACCAGCCCCAGCATTTT
TRBJ2-5 | TRBD2 | TRBV12-3/TRBV12-4 | . | CASSFRGEETQYF | TGTGCCAGCAGTTTTCGGGGGGAAGAGACCCAGTACTTC
TRBJ2-7 | TRBD2 | TRBV5-6 | . | CASSPGGAGDREQYF | TGTGCCAGCAGCCCCGGCGGAGCGGGAGATAGGGAGCAGTACTTC
TRBJ2-5 | . | TRBV6-6 | . | CASSYRGETQYF | TGTGCCAGCAGTTACCGGGGAGAGACCCAGTACTTC
TRBJ2-7 | . | TRBV23-1 | . | CASRTGTQDQYF | TGCGCCAGCAGGACTGGGACTCAAGACCAGTACTTC